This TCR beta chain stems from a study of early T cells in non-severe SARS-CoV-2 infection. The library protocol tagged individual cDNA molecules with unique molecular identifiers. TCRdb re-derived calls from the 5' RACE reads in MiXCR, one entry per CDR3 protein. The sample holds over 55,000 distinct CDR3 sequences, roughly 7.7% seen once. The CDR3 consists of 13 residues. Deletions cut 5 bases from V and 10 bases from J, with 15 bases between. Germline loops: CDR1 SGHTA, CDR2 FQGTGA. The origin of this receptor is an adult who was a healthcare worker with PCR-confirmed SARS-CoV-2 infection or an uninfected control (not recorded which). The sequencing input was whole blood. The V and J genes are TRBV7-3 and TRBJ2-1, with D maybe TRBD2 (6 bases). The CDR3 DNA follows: TGTGCCAGCAGCCCAGGGACTGCTCGCGAGCAGTTCTTC. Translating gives CASSPGTAREQFF.